The TCR beta chain described here comes from a study of OX40 agonist ivuxolimab in advanced cancers. Germline V gene lookup returns CDR1 SGDLS and CDR2 YYNGEE. The CDR3 is 17 amino acids. Between the trimmed V and J ends, which lost 0 bases and 0 bases, there was a span of 14 bases. Samples of blood were obtained at baseline, on cycle 4 day 1, and on cycle 7 day 1. Libraries were prepared by immunoSEQ multiplex PCR; TCRdb keeps only in-frame clonotypes and omits some of them. The table records 100,000 to 150,000 clones, 85% to 95% of them present only once. As to this clone: Its specificity is unknown.

General observations from the study: In the 0.1 to 3.0 mg/kg range, CD4+ and CD8+ blood T cells had expanded clonally by week 6.

The chain couples TRBV9 to TRBJ2-3; D is uncertain. This clonotype was obtained from an adult with an advanced solid tumor such as melanoma, head and neck, liver or kidney cancer. This material consisted of CD4+ or CD8+ T cells sorted from blood, taken in a trial of the OX40 agonist ivuxolimab. CDR3 in DNA: TGTGCCAGCAGCGTAGCGGGTCCTCTCACTAGCACAGATACGCAGTATTTT. Protein sequence: CASSVAGPLTSTDTQYF.